The 15 T cell receptor beta chains below all came from one sample that was sequenced in a study of blood T cell repertoires in COVID-19. Profiling relied on immunoSEQ multiplex PCR, and the TCRdb table lists in-frame clones only, not all of them. The sample consists of 150,000 to 200,000 clones, over 75% of them appearing once. Input material: PBMCs or T cells enriched from blood (not recorded which). The receptors here all came from a woman under 30 who had recovered from COVID-19.

The CDR3 DNA reads as TGTGCCAGCAGCCTTTTAGCGGGAGGGCCTAAAGGCAATGAGCAGTTCTTC. This sequence encodes CASSLLAGGPKGNEQFF. The V and J genes are TRBV7-6 and TRBJ2-1; 11 bases are a match to TRBD2. The V gene end was trimmed by 5 bases and the J gene end by 6 bases; junction bases not matched to a gene: 12. In germline, CDR1 is SGHVS, CDR2 FNYEAQ. The CDR3 runs 17 residues.

This chain joins TRBV7-6 and TRBJ2-1; D unclear. Germline loops: CDR1 SGHVS, CDR2 FNYEAQ. This CDR3 comprises 14 residues. V lost 6 bases and J 5 bases, leaving 14 bases between the germline ends. The CDR3 is CASSYTNDNNEQFF. In DNA form, the CDR3 reads TGTGCCAGCAGTTATACAAACGATAACAATGAGCAGTTCTTC.

The rearrangement links TRBV28 to TRBJ2-4; TRBD1 matches 12 bases. V lost 6 bases and J lost 4; bases outside the gene matches: 7. The CDR3 sequence is 16 residues long. CDR1 is MDHEN, CDR2 SYDVKM, per germline. CDR3 coding DNA: TGTGCCAGCAGAGGTGGGGGACAGGGGGCGAAAAACATTCAGTACTTC. Amino acids: CASRGGGQGAKNIQYF.

This chain connects TRBV28 to TRBJ2-7, with D perhaps TRBD1 (6 bases). The CDR3 has 14 amino acids. Trimming stripped 6 bases from V and 5 bases from J, with 17 bases between. CDR1 and CDR2 (germline): MDHEN, SYDVKM. The CDR3 DNA reads TGTGCCAGCAGCACGGGACACCGGGACCACGAGCAGTACTTC. It translates to CASSTGHRDHEQYF.

CDR3 nucleotide sequence: TGTGCCAGTACCTTGGACAGGGTAGGCTACAATGAGCAGTTCTTC. Protein: CASTLDRVGYNEQFF. This chain joins TRBV19 and TRBJ2-1; TRBD1 aligns across 8 bases. CDR3 size: 15 residues. The V segment lost 7 bases and the J segment 3 bases; nucleotides outside the gene matches: 8. The germline V gene has CDR1 LNHDA and CDR2 SQIVND (reference sequence).

The chain links TRBV3-1 (or the pseudogene TRBV3-2) to TRBJ2-3; 10 bases map to TRBD2. Germline trimming cut 4 bases from V and 9 bases from J; bases unmatched to any gene: 10. From germline, CDR1 is LGHDT and CDR2 YNNKEL (reference sequence). CDR3 length: 15 residues. The CDR3 nucleotides are TGTGCCAGCAGCCCGCTAGCGGGAGAGACAGGAACGCAGTATTTT. It yields the protein CASSPLAGETGTQYF.

A few counts support this clone. The chain has TRBV9 and TRBJ2-5, with D possibly matching TRBD1 (7 bases). The V end was cut by 2 bases, the J end by 5 bases, with 13 bases between. CDR1 SGDLS and CDR2 YYNGEE come from the germline V gene. This CDR3 region has 14 residues. CDR3 coding DNA: TGTGCCAGCAGCGTGTCCCCAGGGGGGGAGACCCAGTACTTC. It is translated as CASSVSPGGETQYF.

The V call is TRBV12-3 or TRBV12-4, the J call TRBJ1-3; a possible D gene is TRBD1 (5 bases). The CDR3 runs to 13 residues. The V end lost 6 bases, the J end lost 5 bases, and 11 bases lay between the germline ends. This chain's CDR3 is CASSRNRRNTIYF. Here the CDR3 DNA reads TGTGCCAGCAGCCGGAACAGGCGAAACACCATATATTTT.

This clone was detected ten times or more. The gene calls are TRBV30 and TRBJ1-2, with a possible D match to TRBD1 (6 bases). This CDR3 is 16 amino acids long. The germline V and J ends were trimmed by 0 bases and 4 bases, with 18 bases remaining between them. Germline V gives CDR1 GTSNPN, CDR2 SVGIG (reference sequence). CDR3 loop: CAWSVSPDRSFYGYTF. CDR3 in DNA: TGTGCCTGGAGTGTATCCCCGGACAGATCTTTCTATGGCTACACCTTC.

The chain links TRBV5-4 to TRBJ2-2, with D unclear. This CDR3 region has 17 residues. CDR1 and CDR2 (germline): SGHNT, YYREEE (reference sequence). V was clipped by 4 bases and J by 4 bases, with 20 bases between them. The CDR3 loop is CASSPSKRDSTTGELFF. CDR3 sequence (DNA): TGTGCCAGCAGCCCTTCAAAAAGAGACTCTACCACCGGGGAGCTGTTTTTT. The full variable domain, in which reference TRBV5-4 and TRBJ2-2 provide the parts outside the CDR3, is ETGVTQSPTHLIKTRGQQVTLRCSSQSGHNTVSWYQQALGQGPQFIFQYYREEENGRGNFPPRFSGLQFPNYSSELNVNALELDDSALYLCASSPSKRDSTTGELFFGEGSRLTVL.

This chain uses TRBV12-3 or TRBV12-4 with TRBJ2-5; 7 nucleotides line up with TRBD2. The V gene end was trimmed by 6 bases and the J gene end by 5 bases; junction bases not matched to a gene: 6. This CDR3 is 13 amino acids long. CDR3 protein: CASSDIAGETQYF. As DNA, the CDR3 is TGTGCCAGCAGCGATATAGCGGGCGAGACCCAGTACTTC.

The chain has TRBV11-2 and TRBJ2-2, with 10 bases that match TRBD2. CDR3 length: 15 amino acids. V lost 5 bases, J lost 8 bases, and 8 bases stayed unmatched. Per germline, CDR1 SGHAT and CDR2 FQNNGV. The CDR3 loop reads CASSRAQLAGGELFF. CDR3 in DNA: TGTGCCAGCAGCCGGGCCCAACTAGCGGGGGGGGAGCTGTTTTTT.

The rearrangement joins TRBV28 to TRBJ2-1; D remains unclear. Germline assignment: CDR1 MDHEN and CDR2 SYDVKM. Between the trimmed V and J ends, which lost 5 bases and 10 bases, there was a span of 12 bases. This CDR3 has 12 residues. The CDR3 region has the DNA TGTGCCAGCAGTGAGCTGCCTCGGGAGCAGTTCTTC. As protein: CASSELPREQFF. The entire variable domain, with the rest obtained from reference TRBV28 and TRBJ2-1, is as follows: DVKVTQSSRYLVKRTGEKVFLECVQDMDHENMFWYRQDPGLGLRLIYFSYDVKMKEKGDIPEGYSVSREKKERFSLILESASTNQTSMYLCASSELPREQFFGPGTRLTVL.

V usage is TRBV28 and J usage is TRBJ1-2; unclear D gene. Trimming shortened V by 5 bases and J by 0 bases, and 7 bases separated the two germline ends. There are 13 residues in the CDR3. The germline V gene encodes CDR1 MDHEN and CDR2 SYDVKM. CDR3 residues: CASSANSNYGYTF. The CDR3 coding sequence is TGTGCCAGCAGTGCGAACTCTAACTATGGCTACACCTTC.

This chain links TRBV7-9 with TRBJ2-3; perhaps TRBD2 as D (6 bases). Trimming pared 5 bases from V and 2 bases from J, leaving 17 bases between. The CDR3 has 16 residues. Germline V gene data show CDR1 as SEHNR and CDR2 as FQNEAQ (reference sequence). The CDR3 reads CASSPELAPYTDTQYF. For the CDR3, the DNA is TGTGCCAGCAGCCCCGAGCTAGCGCCTTACACAGATACGCAGTATTTT.